The 18 T cell receptor beta chains below come from one sample, sequenced in a study of T cells in Graves' hyperthyroidism and ophthalmopathy. It was RNA transcripts that yielded the amplified TCR beta CDR3 regions. RT-PCR in the first round (using the HTBI primer set) targeted the TCR CDR3. TCRdb reanalysed the multiplex PCR reads using MiXCR and keeps one entry per CDR3 protein. Here the sample spans 530,000 or so distinct CDR3 sequences, roughly 46% being singletons. The sample was peripheral blood or thyroid tissue (not recorded which). The source is a woman between 18 and 29 years old with Graves' hyperthyroidism.

This clonotype showed up many times. The chain couples TRBV19 to TRBJ2-7; 8 bases map to TRBD2. The CDR3 length is 15 residues. V was pared by 9 bases and J by 2 bases, with 12 bases of the junction left unmatched. Germline CDR1 reads LNHDA; CDR2 reads SQIVND (reference sequence). The DNA for the CDR3 is TGTGCCAGCCAACTGACTAGCGCCCATACCTACGAGCAGTACTTC. Protein product: CASQLTSAHTYEQYF.

This clonotype was seen once. The rearrangement joins TRBV12-3 or TRBV12-4 to TRBJ1-2, with a weak D call TRBD1 (5 bases). Trimming removed 2 bases from V and 7 bases from J, with 11 bases in between. The CDR3 consists of 13 residues. The DNA for the CDR3 is TGTGCCAGCAGTTTATCCGGGGCGAGTGGCTACACCTTC. The encoded protein is CASSLSGASGYTF.

Comment on this clonotype: The germline gene is not matched at one end of the junction; a read error may be the cause. The chain uses TRBV20-1 and TRBJ2-2, with D tentatively TRBD1 (6 bases). The V gene's germline CDR1 is DFQATT and CDR2 SNEGSKA (reference sequence). This CDR3 contains 13 residues. This chain's CDR3 is CSARQGNTGELSF. DNA for the CDR3: TGCAGTGCTAGACAGGGGAACACCGGGGAGCTGTCTTTT.

A few counts support this clonotype. This chain links TRBV13 with TRBJ2-7, with D possibly TRBD2 on 5 matching bases. The CDR3 runs 17 residues. The germline V and J ends were trimmed by 0 bases and 4 bases, with 19 bases remaining between them. Germline loops: CDR1 PRHDT, CDR2 FYEKMQ (reference sequence). CDR3 region: CASSLGLTGNTPYEQYF. CDR3 in DNA: TGTGCCAGCAGCTTAGGCCTAACGGGGAATACCCCTTACGAGCAGTACTTC. Full variable domain (remainder filled in from reference TRBV13 and TRBJ2-7): AAGVIQSPRHLIKEKRETATLKCYPIPRHDTVYWYQQGPGQDPQFLISFYEKMQSDKGSIPDRFSAQQFSDYHSELNMSSLELGDSALYFCASSLGLTGNTPYEQYFGPGTRLTVT.

This chain uses TRBV10-3 with TRBJ2-1; perhaps TRBD2 as D (5 bases). This CDR3 region has 13 residues. From germline, CDR1 is ENHRY and CDR2 SYGVKD. Trimming took 9 bases from V and 5 from J, leaving 14 bases between them. CDR3 in amino acids: CAIRTPQDNEQFF. Written as DNA, the CDR3 is TGTGCCATAAGGACTCCGCAGGACAATGAGCAGTTCTTC.

The chain combines TRBV27 with TRBJ2-7; 7 nucleotides match TRBD2. The V gene end was trimmed by 3 bases and the J gene end by 2 bases; junction bases not matched to a gene: 7. CDR1 MNHEY and CDR2 SMNVEV come from the germline V gene (reference sequence). The CDR3 is 15 residues long. The CDR3 protein is CASSFRGRGAYEQYF. In DNA, the CDR3 is TGTGCCAGCAGTTTCCGCGGGAGAGGGGCCTACGAGCAGTACTTC.

This clonotype showed up many times. The J gene is TRBJ2-7, the V gene TRBV5-1; 8 nucleotides line up with TRBD2. V dropped 4 bases and J dropped 2; count of bases not matched to a gene: 5. This CDR3 is built from 14 residues. The germline V gene has CDR1 SGHRS and CDR2 YFSETQ. CDR3 region: CASSALAVPYEQYF. The CDR3 DNA sequence: TGCGCCAGCAGCGCACTAGCGGTCCCCTACGAGCAGTACTTC.

The chain links TRBV12-5 to TRBJ1-1; D is perhaps TRBD1 (5 bases). The CDR3 runs 13 residues. CDR1 and CDR2 (germline): LGHNT, FRNRAP. V was pared by 7 bases and J by 2 bases, with 11 bases between. In DNA, the CDR3 is TGTGCTAGTGCCTTCAGGGAAAACACTGAAGCTTTCTTT. This sequence encodes CASAFRENTEAFF. The variable domain in full, completed from reference TRBV12-5 and TRBJ1-1, reads DARVTQTPRHKVTEMGQEVTMRCQPILGHNTVFWYRQTMMQGLELLAYFRNRAPLDDSGMPKDRFSAEMPDATLATLKIQPSEPRDSAVYFCASAFRENTEAFFGQGTRLTVV.

Ten or more counts support this clonotype. V usage is TRBV6-5 and J usage is TRBJ2-5; D is possibly TRBD1 or TRBD2 (6 bases each). Germline V CDR1 and CDR2: MNHEY, SVGAGI. This CDR3 has 13 residues. Trimming pared 8 bases from V and 5 bases from J, leaving 15 bases between. The CDR3 coding sequence is TGTGCCAGCTCGGAGGGGGTGGTCGAGACCCAGTACTTC. Protein sequence: CASSEGVVETQYF.

This clonotype was seen many times. The chain joins TRBV7-9 to TRBJ1-1; no firm D call. The CDR3 length is 14 residues. V lost 2 bases and J 1 base, leaving 8 bases between the germline ends. Germline loops: CDR1 SEHNR, CDR2 FQNEAQ (reference sequence). CDR3 protein: CASSLREKNTEAFF. CDR3 DNA sequence: TGTGCCAGCAGCTTAAGGGAGAAGAACACTGAAGCTTTCTTT.

This clonotype was seen many times. The chain recombines TRBV5-1 with TRBJ1-2, with D unclear. V was trimmed by 3 bases and J by 3 bases, leaving 9 bases between them. This CDR3 is 13 amino acids long. Germline loops: CDR1 SGHRS, CDR2 YFSETQ. The CDR3 protein is CASSSDGYYGYTF. CDR3 nucleotides: TGCGCCAGCAGCTCCGACGGATACTATGGCTACACCTTC.

The chain couples TRBV20-1 to TRBJ1-1, with D possibly matching TRBD1 (5 bases). The CDR3 has 14 amino acids. Deletions cut 6 bases from V and 5 bases from J, with 19 bases between. Germline-derived CDR1 and CDR2 are DFQATT and SNEGSKA (reference sequence). The CDR3 DNA follows: TGCAGTGCCGGGGAGGGACGGGGAGAGACTGAAGCTTTCTTT. Translation: CSAGEGRGETEAFF.

This clonotype was found many times. The chain links TRBV19 to TRBJ1-5; 8 nucleotides align to TRBD1. This CDR3 is 14 amino acids long. Germline-derived CDR1 and CDR2 are LNHDA and SQIVND (reference sequence). J lost 6 bases, V lost 4 bases, and 5 bases had no gene match. CDR3 protein: CASSKGQGSQPQHF. CDR3 nucleotides: TGTGCCAGTAGTAAAGGACAGGGTAGTCAGCCCCAGCATTTT.

This clonotype was picked up a small number of times. The chain uses TRBV30 and TRBJ2-2; 7 bases match TRBD1. Germline lookup yields CDR1 GTSNPN and CDR2 SVGIG (reference sequence). With 2 bases clipped from V and 7 bases from J, the junction kept 7 bases outside the gene matches. The CDR3 spans 14 residues. DNA of the CDR3: TGTGCCTGGAGTTTAATGACAGGGAGCGGGGAGCTGTTTTTT. Its translation: CAWSLMTGSGELFF.

This clonotype has just a few counts. The chain employs TRBV15 and TRBJ2-5, with D possibly being TRBD2 (6 bases). V was cut by 4 bases and J by 11 bases, with 14 bases left in between. Looked up from germline, CDR1 is LNHNV and CDR2 is YYDKDF (reference sequence). CDR3 length: 12 amino acids. Here the CDR3 reads CATSTSEGEQYF. The CDR3 coding sequence is TGTGCCACCAGCACCTCGGAGGGAGAGCAGTACTTC.

This clonotype was recorded at least ten times. The chain links TRBV20-1 to TRBJ2-7; possible D gene TRBD1, 6 bases. The CDR3 has 14 residues. Germline V CDR1 and CDR2: DFQATT, SNEGSKA (reference sequence). Trimming removed 4 bases at V and 4 bases at J, with 17 bases between. The CDR3 DNA is TGCAGTGCTAACAGGGCCACGACGGATTACGAGCAGTACTTC. Amino acids: CSANRATTDYEQYF.

This clonotype has ten or more counts. The chain uses TRBV7-9 and TRBJ1-3; 9 nucleotides agree with TRBD1. From germline, CDR1 is SEHNR and CDR2 FQNEAQ (reference sequence). The V segment lost 4 bases and the J segment 8 bases; nucleotides outside the gene matches: 9. The CDR3 extends over 15 amino acids. The CDR3 here is CASSSIRDRVDTIYF. The DNA for the CDR3 is TGTGCCAGCAGCTCTATCCGGGACAGGGTAGACACCATATATTTT.

This clonotype appeared a single time. The rearrangement uses TRBV12-3 or TRBV12-4 and TRBJ2-6, with 7 positions matching TRBD2. The length of the CDR3 is 16 residues. V lost 7 bases and J lost 0; bases outside the gene matches: 6. The CDR3 sequence: CASKREDSSGANVLTF. The CDR3 DNA follows: TGTGCCAGCAAGCGGGAAGACAGCTCTGGGGCCAACGTCCTGACTTTC.